These 9 T cell receptor beta chains were all obtained from the same sample, sequenced in a study of blood T cells in healthy people across ages. A J-beta primer mix and a sample-barcoded 5' primer were used in a second PCR of about 7 to 12 cycles. TCRdb re-analysed the 5' RACE reads in MiXCR, keeping a single row per CDR3 protein. The sample consists of some 1 million distinct CDR3 sequences, 40% to 45% of them appearing once. Input material: blood. These receptors originate from a woman aged 60-70 years in good health.

This sequence joins TRBV5-1 and TRBJ2-5; 13 positions match TRBD2. This CDR3 spans 17 amino acids. From germline, CDR1 is SGHRS and CDR2 YFSETQ. Trimming took 4 bases from V and 1 from J; bases not matched to a gene: 7. The CDR3 reads CASSRRLAGGGQETQYF. The CDR3 DNA follows: TGCGCCAGCAGCAGGAGACTAGCGGGAGGCGGCCAAGAGACCCAGTACTTC.

The table lists this clonotype with a few counts. The chain uses TRBV20-1 and TRBJ2-1; TRBD2 agrees at 14 bases. The CDR3 length is 15 residues. Unmatched junction bases numbered 9, after V lost 6 bases and J lost 8 bases. Per the germline V gene, CDR1 is DFQATT and CDR2 is SNEGSKA (reference sequence). CDR3 bases: TGCAGTGCCTCAGGACTAGCGGGAGGCTTAGATGAGCAGTTCTTC. Its translation is CSASGLAGGLDEQFF.

The chain joins TRBV6-2 or TRBV6-3 to TRBJ2-1, with D perhaps given as TRBD1 or TRBD2 (5 bases each). V gave up 6 bases and J gave up 3 bases, with 12 bases separating them. Germline assignment: CDR1 MNHEY and CDR2 SVGEGT. This CDR3 contains 14 residues. The CDR3 protein is CASRGPLYYNEQFF. The CDR3 DNA reads TGTGCCAGCAGGGGACCGCTTTACTACAATGAGCAGTTCTTC.

The chain links TRBV20-1 to TRBJ2-3, with TRBD2 matching 7 bases. Germline V gene lookup returns CDR1 DFQATT and CDR2 SNEGSKA (reference sequence). CDR3 length: 14 amino acids. V trimming: 1 base; J trimming: 4 bases; junction bases outside the gene matches: 5. CDR3 amino acids: CSARVASGADTQYF. CDR3 sequence (DNA): TGCAGTGCTAGAGTGGCTAGCGGTGCAGATACGCAGTATTTT.

This clonotype was picked up many times. The chain has TRBV7-2 and TRBJ2-3, with TRBD2 as a possible D gene (6 bases). The germline V gene has CDR1 SGHTA and CDR2 FQGNSA. CDR3 size: 16 residues. The germline V and J ends were trimmed by 0 bases and 4 bases, with 14 bases remaining between them. The DNA for the CDR3 is TGTGCCAGCAGCTTAGCGGGGGGTGGAGGTTCAGATACGCAGTATTTT. Protein product: CASSLAGGGGSDTQYF.

The rearrangement joins TRBV9 to TRBJ1-1, with TRBD1 matching over 9 bases. V trimming: 4 bases; J trimming: 4 bases; junction bases outside the gene matches: 5. This CDR3 spans 14 amino acids. CDR1 is SGDLS and CDR2 is YYNGEE in the germline V gene. CDR3 sequence reads: CASSTQGARTEAFF. CDR3 DNA sequence: TGTGCCAGCAGCACACAGGGGGCTCGCACTGAAGCTTTCTTT.

In this sample, this clonotype turned up once. The chain recombines TRBV7-2 with TRBJ2-1; TRBD2 agrees at 11 bases. CDR1 and CDR2 (germline): SGHTA, FQGNSA. J gave up 4 bases and V 3 bases, and 14 bases lay outside the gene matches. CDR3 size: 19 residues. CDR3 DNA: TGTGCCAGCAGCTTCAGGGCTAGCGGGGGGCACCGAGGGTACAATGAGCAGTTCTTC. Its protein is CASSFRASGGHRGYNEQFF.

V and J are TRBV12-3 or TRBV12-4 and TRBJ2-7; tentatively, D is TRBD1 or TRBD2 (5 bases each). CDR3 size: 15 residues. Trimming removed 5 bases from V and 0 bases from J, with 14 bases in between. In DNA form, the CDR3 reads TGTGCCAGCAGTCCCTTCCCGGGACGCTCCTACGAGCAGTACTTC. Translating gives CASSPFPGRSYEQYF.

CDR3 sequence (DNA): TGTGCCAGCAGCGCCAGACCAGTTGGTCCCGGCCACAATGAGCAGTTCTTC. Its protein product is CASSARPVGPGHNEQFF. This chain connects TRBV7-7 to TRBJ2-1; the D is unclear. The germline V gene has CDR1 SSHAT and CDR2 FNYEAQ (reference sequence). V lost 5 bases and J lost 5, with 22 bases in between. The CDR3 has 17 amino acids. Variable domain in full (rest from reference TRBV7-7 and TRBJ2-1): GAGVSQSPRYKVTKRGQDVTLRCDPISSHATLYWYQQALGQGPEFLTYFNYEAQPDKSGLPSDRFSAERPEGSISTLTIQRTEQRDSAMYRCASSARPVGPGHNEQFFGPGTRLTVL.